This T cell receptor beta chain came from a study of T cells in localized non-small cell lung cancer. The repertoire was sequenced with immunoSEQ multiplex PCR; TCRdb's copy has only in-frame clones and lacks some. The profile shows some 4,500 clones, about 27% of them singletons. The sample holds a few counts of this clone. The antigen is not known. Germline V gene data show CDR1 as MNHGY and CDR2 as SAAAGT. This CDR3 has 14 amino acids. V was cut by 7 bases and J by 1 base, with 13 bases left in between. Study-wide points: The appearance of a median roughly 61 of the top 100 tumor clones was seen in adjacent lung. Adjacent uninvolved lung had the highest clonality, suggesting focused antigen responses. Because researchers sequenced only one region of the tumor, heterogeneity is still possible.

The receptor comes from a man aged 35-75 years with stage III squamous cell lung carcinoma. The chain recombines TRBV6-8 with TRBJ1-1; D call uncertain. The sample consisted of lung tumor tissue, taken before any cancer treatment. Written as DNA, the CDR3 is TGTGCCAGCACCGAGGTCAGGCCGAACACTGAAGCTTTCTTT. This gives the protein CASTEVRPNTEAFF.